Listed below are T cell receptor beta chains from one sample, sequenced in a study of cytomegalovirus exposure and HLA in healthy donors. Clones were sequenced by immunoSEQ multiplex PCR, and TCRdb holds only the in-frame ones, with some missing. The sample yields some 76,000 clones, about nine tenths seen once. Sequencing was done on a sample of PBMCs. The receptor set was obtained from a woman between 25 and 40 years old in good health and CMV-seronegative. Both conserved end residues are part of each CDR3. The D gene is left open where the match is weak.

V: TRBV7-7
J: TRBJ2-3
D: TRBD1
DNA: TGTGCTAGCAGCCGGGACAGGGGATCAGATACGCAGTATTTT
CDR3: CASSRDRGSDTQYF

V: TRBV6-1
J: TRBJ1-2
D: TRBD1
DNA: TGTGCCAGCCACAGGGGGCGCTCGGACTATGGCTACACCTTC
CDR3: CASHRGRSDYGYTF

V: TRBV7-3
J: TRBJ1-1
D: .
DNA: TGTGCCAGCAGCGTGGACAGGAACACTGAAGCTTTCTTT
CDR3: CASSVDRNTEAFF

V: TRBV5-1
J: TRBJ2-5
D: .
DNA: TGCGCCAGCAGCCTTACAGGGACAATGCAAGAGACCCAGTACTTC
CDR3: CASSLTGTMQETQYF

V: TRBV2
J: TRBJ2-6
D: .
DNA: TGTGCCAGCAGTGAAATCAGGACTGGGGCCAACGTCCTGACTTTC
CDR3: CASSEIRTGANVLTF

V: TRBV19
J: TRBJ1-1
D: TRBD1
DNA: TGTGCCAGTTCGTACAGGGGAGACACTGAAGCTTTCTTT
CDR3: CASSYRGDTEAFF

V: TRBV9
J: TRBJ2-3
D: TRBD2
DNA: TGTGCCAGCAGCGTTCTAGCGGGAGGGGCAGATACGCAGTATTTT
CDR3: CASSVLAGGADTQYF

V: TRBV29-1
J: TRBJ2-7
D: TRBD2
DNA: TGCAGCGTTGGACTAGCGGGAAGGTACGAGCAGTACTTC
CDR3: CSVGLAGRYEQYF

V: TRBV2
J: TRBJ1-1
D: TRBD1
DNA: TGTGCCAGCAGAACCGGGACAGGGGGCATCGAAGCTTTCTTT
CDR3: CASRTGTGGIEAFF

V: TRBV5-6
J: TRBJ1-6
D: .
DNA: TGTGCCAGCAGCTTGGATGGGGGCAATTCGGCCCTCCACTTT
CDR3: CASSLDGGNSALHF

V: TRBV15
J: TRBJ2-2
D: .
DNA: TGTGCCACCAGCAGAGAAGCGATGAACACCGGGGAGCTGTTTTTT
CDR3: CATSREAMNTGELFF

V: TRBV19
J: TRBJ2-6
D: .
DNA: TGTGCCAGTAATGAGGCAGGGACTGGGGCCAACGTCCTGACTTTC
CDR3: CASNEAGTGANVLTF